These 8 T cell receptor beta chains were all obtained from the same sample, sequenced in a study of blood T cell repertoires in COVID-19. Libraries were prepared by immunoSEQ multiplex PCR; TCRdb keeps only in-frame clonotypes and omits some of them. The sample lists about 160,000 clones, roughly 85% occurring once. Sequencing was carried out using peripheral blood. All receptors derive from a man aged 35 to 55 with acute or convalescent COVID-19.

V and J are TRBV7-9 and TRBJ1-6; D is unresolved. In germline, CDR1 is SEHNR, CDR2 FQNEAQ (reference sequence). The CDR3 runs to 17 residues. V was shortened by 1 base and J by 5 bases, with 15 bases between the two germline ends. The CDR3 DNA reads as TGTGCCAGCAGCTTAGGGCGGCGAGGGCCGAATAATTCACCCCTCCACTTT. This encodes CASSLGRRGPNNSPLHF.

The chain joins TRBV5-1 to TRBJ2-2, with 10 bases fitting TRBD1. V gave up 0 bases and J gave up 4 bases; unmatched junction bases: 3. Germline CDR1 and CDR2: SGHRS and YFSETQ. The CDR3 runs to 16 residues. DNA for the CDR3: TGCGCCAGCAGCTTGGGGGACAGGGGATCCACCGGGGAGCTGTTTTTT. It codes for CASSLGDRGSTGELFF. The full variable domain, rest sourced from reference TRBV5-1 and TRBJ2-2, is KAGVTQTPRYLIKTRGQQVTLSCSPISGHRSVSWYQQTPGQGLQFLFEYFSETQRNKGNFPGRFSGRQFSNSRSEMNVSTLELGDSALYLCASSLGDRGSTGELFFGEGSRLTVL.

The chain recombines TRBV10-3 with TRBJ2-1; 9 bases map to TRBD2. CDR1 is ENHRY and CDR2 is SYGVKD in the germline V gene. V shed 3 bases, J shed 7 bases, and the junction held 16 bases outside the gene matches. This CDR3 contains 18 residues. In DNA form, the CDR3 reads TGTGCCATCAGTGAATGGTGGAGCGGGGGGTCGGGAGAGAATGAGCAGTTCTTC. Residues: CAISEWWSGGSGENEQFF.

This rearrangement joins TRBV10-2 to TRBJ2-7; D gene ambiguous. CDR1 is WSHSY, CDR2 SAAADI, per germline. The V and J ends lost 8 bases and 2 bases respectively, with 13 bases between them. This CDR3 spans 13 amino acids. CDR3 amino acids: CASGLGTPYEQYF. CDR3 coding DNA: TGCGCCAGCGGTCTAGGAACCCCCTACGAGCAGTACTTC.

This rearrangement joins TRBV5-5 to TRBJ1-4; TRBD1 aligns across 10 bases. J was trimmed by 5 bases and V by 4 bases; bases with no gene match: 11. From germline, CDR1 is SGHKS and CDR2 YYEKEE (reference sequence). The CDR3 sequence is 17 residues long. In nucleotides, the CDR3 is TGTGCCAGCAGCCCATACGCTAGGACAGGGGGGAATGAAAAACTGTTTTTT. Protein product: CASSPYARTGGNEKLFF. Drawing the rest from reference TRBV5-5 and TRBJ1-4, the complete variable domain is DAGVTQSPTHLIKTRGQQVTLRCSPISGHKSVSWYQQVLGQGPQFIFQYYEKEERGRGNFPDRFSARQFPNYSSELNVNALLLGDSALYLCASSPYARTGGNEKLFFGSGTQLSVL.

The chain uses TRBV5-1 and TRBJ1-1, with 8 bases aligning to TRBD1. Per germline, CDR1 SGHRS and CDR2 YFSETQ. The CDR3 covers 14 residues. After removal of 3 bases from V and 2 bases from J, the junction contained 3 bases not matched to a gene. The DNA of the CDR3 is TGCGCCAGCAGCTCCACAGGGGGTAACACTGAAGCTTTCTTT. This sequence encodes CASSSTGGNTEAFF.

In the case of this clone: One junction end does not reproduce the germline sequence, and a read error may be involved. The V gene is TRBV2, the J gene TRBJ2-7; TRBD1 aligns across 9 bases. CDR3 length: 10 amino acids. Germline V gene lookup returns CDR1 SNHLY and CDR2 FYNNEI. The CDR3 DNA sequence: TGTGCCAGCCACGGGACAGGGTTCGTTTTC. Residues: CASHGTGFVF.

The CDR3 loop reads CASSLSGSGGAGELFF. The CDR3 region has the DNA TGTGCCAGCAGCTTATCGGGAAGCGGGGGGGCCGGGGAGCTGTTTTTT. The chain combines TRBV11-3 with TRBJ2-2; the match to TRBD2 covers 10 bases. Germline-derived CDR1 and CDR2 are SGHNT and YENEEA. The CDR3 is 16 residues long. Trimming cost V 2 bases and J 6 bases; bases outside gene matches: 6.